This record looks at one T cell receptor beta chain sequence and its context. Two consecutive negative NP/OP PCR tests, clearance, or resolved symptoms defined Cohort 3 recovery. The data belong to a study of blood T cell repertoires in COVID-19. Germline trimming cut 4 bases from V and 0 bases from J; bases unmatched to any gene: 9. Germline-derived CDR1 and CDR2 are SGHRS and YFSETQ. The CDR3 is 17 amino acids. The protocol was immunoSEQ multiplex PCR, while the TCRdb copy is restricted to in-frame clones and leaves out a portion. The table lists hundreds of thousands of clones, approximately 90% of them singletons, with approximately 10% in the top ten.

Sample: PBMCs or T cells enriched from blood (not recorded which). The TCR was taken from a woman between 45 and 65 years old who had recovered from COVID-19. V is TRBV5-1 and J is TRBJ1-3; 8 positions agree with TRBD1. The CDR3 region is CASSLPGQGISGNTIYF. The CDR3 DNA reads TGCGCCAGCAGCCTGCCCGGACAGGGTATCTCTGGAAACACCATATATTTT. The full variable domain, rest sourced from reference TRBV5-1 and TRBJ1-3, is KAGVTQTPRYLIKTRGQQVTLSCSPISGHRSVSWYQQTPGQGLQFLFEYFSETQRNKGNFPGRFSGRQFSNSRSEMNVSTLELGDSALYLCASSLPGQGISGNTIYFGEGSWLTVV.